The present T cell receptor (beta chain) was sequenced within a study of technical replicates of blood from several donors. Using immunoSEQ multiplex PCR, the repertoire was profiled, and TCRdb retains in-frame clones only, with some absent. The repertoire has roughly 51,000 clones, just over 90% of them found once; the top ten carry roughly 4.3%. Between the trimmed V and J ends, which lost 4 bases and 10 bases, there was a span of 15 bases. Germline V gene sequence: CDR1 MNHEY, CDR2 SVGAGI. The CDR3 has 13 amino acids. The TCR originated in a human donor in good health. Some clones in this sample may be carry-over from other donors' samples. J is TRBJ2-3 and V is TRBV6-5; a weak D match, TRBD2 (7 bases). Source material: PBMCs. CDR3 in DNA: TGTGCCAGCAGTTTGGGACCGGGGGGCCCGCAGTATTTT. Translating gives CASSLGPGGPQYF.